This TCR beta chain was found in a study of blood T cell repertoires in COVID-19 (dated by TCRdb to the early 2020s). For the study in its entirety: Collaborator samples came from the United States, Italy and Spain and covered acute and convalescent phases of COVID-19. The repertoires were released in a freely available public database meant as a resource for research on the immune response to SARS-CoV-2. The material from the prospective study consisted of cDNA or gDNA derived from T cells, B-cell-depleted T cells, or PBMCs. Where HLA class I and class II types were available, the types were taken from metadata supplied by the sample provider, not from assay-based typing. Subjects who had been exposed to COVID-19, were actively infected with it, or had recovered from it provided the deeply sampled blood TCRbeta repertoires that made up the dataset. Nearly every sample came with metadata listing a de-identified subject ID, COVID-19 status, age in years and sex. The samples were drawn from the first 160 participants of the ongoing ImmuneRACE study and from 950 to 1,500 subjects provided by 6 global collaborators. Points the paper makes about the study in general: Clinical and demographic metadata were provided uncurated, with the amount varying by source and participant.

The sample holds a few counts of this clone. Its antigen is unknown. Base qualities were left out, and no much larger clone turns up one base away. TCRbeta CDR3 regions were amplified from genomic DNA using the immunoSEQ Assay, a bias-controlled multiplex PCR. The study's own analysis went as follows. The number of nucleated cells in each sample was estimated by amplification of reference gene primers within the assay. To quantify the absolute abundance of each unique TCRbeta CDR3 rearrangement, sequence reads were collapsed and filtered. For each sample, productive Simpson clonality was calculated by taking the square root of Simpson's diversity index across productive rearrangements. TCRdb retrieved this table from immuneACCESS and kept in-frame rearrangements only. Not all clones are present; in checked studies, unresolved V genes account for under half, and no reason is known for the remainder. V, J and clone size are taken as reported in that table, and D and trimming were inferred from the DNA itself. The sample table holds about 320,000 clones, of which around 89% were seen once. The top ten constitute 1.6% of the sample.

CDR1 and CDR2 (LGHNA, YNFKEQ) derive from the germline V gene. V trim: 3 bases; J trim: 4 bases; unmatched bases: 3. The CDR3, cysteine through phenylalanine, is 15 amino acids long. Only the CDR3 DNA stays, 45 bases, in frame from base 1. One collaborating source in Seattle enrolled patients while the patients were actively infected and followed the patients over time throughout the course of disease. Each collaborating institution followed its own protocols to collect whole blood in K2EDTA tubes. For TCRbeta analysis, collaborator samples were shipped as frozen whole blood, as isolated PBMCs, or as DNA extracted from either sample type.

The TCR was taken from a woman between 25 and 40 years old with COVID-19, enrolled during active disease. Sequenced material: peripheral blood. The rearranged chain carries TRBV4-2 and TRBJ2-1; TRBD2 agrees with 10 junctional bases. Read as DNA, the sequence is TGTGCCAGCAGCCAGGAGCGGGGGGGATACAATGAGCAGTTCTTC. It specifies CASSQERGGYNEQFF.